This T cell receptor (beta chain) was captured in a study of response to subunit inactivated influenza vaccine. CDR1 and CDR2 from the germline V gene are DFQATT and SNEGSKA (reference sequence). This CDR3 spans 15 amino acids. V lost 5 bases, J lost 3 bases, and 17 bases lay in between. Each CDR3 protein gets one entry after TCRdb re-called the RT-PCR reads with MiXCR. The sample records around 600,000 distinct CDR3 sequences, around 11% being singletons. The data also belong to a second study, concerning T cells expressing NK-cell markers. As reported in that work: TCR beta cDNA was made by 5'RACE template switching with UMIs. It was from sorted CD3+CD56+NKG2C+, CD3+CD56+NKG2C- and CD3+CD56-NKG2C+ T cells that TCR beta repertoires came.

V and J are TRBV20-1 and TRBJ2-4, with D perhaps matching TRBD1 (8 bases). Source: PBMCs from blood, taken on the day of vaccination. The receptor was isolated from a man aged 50 or older who received an inactivated influenza vaccine. The CDR3: CSAGRETGVKNIQYF. CDR3 sequence (DNA): TGCAGTGCTGGGAGGGAGACAGGGGTCAAAAACATTCAGTACTTC.